The 19 T cell receptor beta chains below all came from one sample that was sequenced in a study of beta chain features in type 1 diabetes. Every isolated RNA sample was fully reverse transcribed, so sequencing captured expressed TCRB transcripts. Data came from immunoSEQ multiplex PCR; TCRdb stores just in-frame clones and leaves some out. Of 450,000 or so clones listed, roughly 11% are singletons. The specimen sequenced was naive CD4+ T cells from blood. Receptor source: a woman aged 18 to 35 in good health.

The chain has TRBV27 and TRBJ2-1, with TRBD1 matching over 11 bases. V was pared by 6 bases and J by 8 bases, with 9 bases of the junction left unmatched. This CDR3 comprises 15 residues. The germline CDR1 and CDR2 sequences are MNHEY and SMNVEV (reference sequence). The CDR3 region has the DNA TGTGCCAGCAGCCCCCGGACAGGGGGCTTGGATGAGCAGTTCTTC. Translated, it gives CASSPRTGGLDEQFF.

The rearrangement joins TRBV6-6 to TRBJ1-2; the D is unclear. V lost 2 bases and J 3 bases, leaving 10 bases between the germline ends. The CDR3 runs to 14 residues. Germline V gene lookup returns CDR1 MNHNY and CDR2 SVGAGI (reference sequence). The DNA for the CDR3 is TGTGCCAGCAGTTACCTTGGGCCCGACTATGGCTACACCTTC. It translates to CASSYLGPDYGYTF.

This clone was counted between two and nine times. The chain couples TRBV18 to TRBJ2-1, with 9 bases that match TRBD1. The CDR3 is 14 amino acids. Germline V lookup: CDR1 KGHSH, CDR2 LQKENI. The junction had 3 bases not matched to a gene; V was cut back by 6 bases and J by 3 bases. The CDR3 spells CASSGTGIYNEQFF. The CDR3 DNA reads as TGTGCCAGCTCCGGGACAGGGATCTACAATGAGCAGTTCTTC.

The CDR3 nucleotides are TGTGCCTGGAGTGGGACAGTCTCGACCTACGAGCAGTACTTC. Protein: CAWSGTVSTYEQYF. The genes are TRBV30 and TRBJ2-7; possibly TRBD1 for D (6 bases). Looked up from germline, CDR1 is GTSNPN and CDR2 is SVGIG (reference sequence). This CDR3 spans 14 amino acids. The germline V and J ends were trimmed by 1 base and 2 bases, with 12 bases remaining between them.

The chain carries TRBV7-8 and TRBJ2-7; no firm D call. Trimming removed 7 bases from V and 1 base from J, with 17 bases in between. Germline CDR1 and CDR2: SGHVS and FQNEAQ. This CDR3 region has 15 residues. Here the CDR3 DNA reads TGTGCCAGCACACATGTCAGGAGAACGTCCTACGAGCAGTACTTC. Its protein product is CASTHVRRTSYEQYF.

The V gene is TRBV5-6, the J gene TRBJ2-5; 7 bases are a match to TRBD2. Trimming cost V 2 bases and J 7 bases; bases outside gene matches: 11. CDR1 SGHDT and CDR2 YYEEEE come from the germline V gene. This CDR3 comprises 15 residues. The CDR3 nucleotides read TGTGCCAGCAGCTTCCTATCTAGCGGCCCAGGGACCCAGTACTTC. This encodes CASSFLSSGPGTQYF.

Remarks on this clone: Different DNA sequences within this sample yield the same CDR3. CDR3 protein: CASSPDRIAKNIQYF. Here the CDR3 DNA reads TGTGCCAGCAGTCCGGACAGGATAGCCAAAAACATTCAGTACTTC. The chain joins TRBV27 to TRBJ2-4, with 7 bases matching TRBD1. The V gene's germline CDR1 is MNHEY and CDR2 SMNVEV (reference sequence). V shed 5 bases and J 0 bases; nucleotides not matched to a gene: 4. This CDR3 is built from 15 residues.

The rearrangement joins TRBV6-5 to TRBJ1-1; no firm D call. The V and J ends lost 6 bases and 3 bases respectively, with 11 bases between them. The CDR3 is 13 residues long. Germline lookup yields CDR1 MNHEY and CDR2 SVGAGI. In nucleotides, the CDR3 is TGTGCCAGCAGCAAAACGTGGGACACTGAAGCTTTCTTT. Translated: CASSKTWDTEAFF.

The chain carries TRBV2 and TRBJ2-3; weak D call: TRBD1 (5 bases). The CDR3 sequence is 14 residues long. Germline CDR1 and CDR2: SNHLY and FYNNEI. The V gene lost 7 bases and the J gene lost 2 bases, with 13 bases spanning the gap. As DNA, the CDR3 is TGTGCCAGCACCACGCAGGGCCTCACAGATACGCAGTATTTT. This sequence encodes CASTTQGLTDTQYF.

J is TRBJ1-6 and V is TRBV2, with no clear D. The CDR3 covers 15 residues. Trimming left V 0 bases short and J 9 bases short, with 12 bases between. The V gene's germline CDR1 is SNHLY and CDR2 FYNNEI. In nucleotides, the CDR3 is TGTGCCAGCAGTGAAGCGTGGCCCTTACGTTCACCCCTCCACTTT. Translating gives CASSEAWPLRSPLHF.

This clone was counted between two and nine times. V gene TRBV28 combines with J gene TRBJ2-7, with 11 nucleotides matching TRBD1. The trim removed 4 bases at V and 6 bases at J, leaving 5 bases unmatched. Germline V CDR1 and CDR2: MDHEN, SYDVKM. The CDR3 has 14 amino acids. DNA for the CDR3: TGTGCCAGCAGTTCCCCCGGGACAGGGGGCGAGCAGTACGTC. This encodes CASSSPGTGGEQYV.

The chain uses TRBV7-2 and TRBJ2-1, with D maybe TRBD2 (6 bases). The CDR3 runs to 15 residues. In germline, CDR1 is SGHTA, CDR2 FQGNSA. The V end was cut by 3 bases, the J end by 4 bases, with 13 bases between. CDR3 sequence: CASSLLATDYNEQFF. The DNA of the CDR3 is TGTGCCAGCAGCTTGCTAGCGACCGATTACAATGAGCAGTTCTTC.

V gene TRBV9 combines with J gene TRBJ1-6; perhaps TRBD1 as D (5 bases). The CDR3 consists of 15 residues. Between the trimmed V and J ends, which lost 2 bases and 5 bases, there was a span of 11 bases. Germline-derived CDR1 and CDR2 are SGDLS and YYNGEE. The CDR3 DNA follows: TGTGCCAGCAGCGTCGGATGGGGCAATAATTCACCCCTCCACTTT. Its translation: CASSVGWGNNSPLHF. Supplemented by reference TRBV9 and TRBJ1-6, the full variable domain reads DSGVTQTPKHLITATGQRVTLRCSPRSGDLSVYWYQQSLDQGLQFLIQYYNGEERAKGNILERFSAQQFPDLHSELNLSSLELGDSALYFCASSVGWGNNSPLHFGNGTRLTVT.

This clone was observed at least ten times. The genes are TRBV29-1 and TRBJ2-5; D is undetermined. Germline CDR1 SQVTM, CDR2 ANQGSEA. The CDR3 spans 11 residues. The V end was cut by 4 bases, the J end by 5 bases, with 8 bases between. CDR3 sequence (DNA): TGCAGCGTTGTAGTATGGGAGACCCAGTACTTC. Amino acid sequence: CSVVVWETQYF.

This clone occurred a few times. The gene calls are TRBV2 and TRBJ2-5, with D perhaps TRBD2 (6 bases). V lost 6 bases to trimming and J lost 2 bases, with 16 bases between them. Germline V gives CDR1 SNHLY, CDR2 FYNNEI. This CDR3 is 15 amino acids long. The CDR3: CASSEDGTPQETQYF. CDR3 DNA: TGTGCCAGCAGCGAGGACGGGACTCCTCAAGAGACCCAGTACTTC.

The chain combines TRBV7-2 with TRBJ1-5; D remains unclear. Between the trimmed V and J ends, which lost 1 base and 6 bases, there was a span of 10 bases. The CDR3 contains 14 residues. Per germline, CDR1 SGHTA and CDR2 FQGNSA. The CDR3 DNA sequence: TGTGCCAGCAGCTTAGGCCGGGAGGGTCAGCCCCAGCATTTT. It encodes CASSLGREGQPQHF.

DNA of the CDR3: TGTGCCAGCAGCCGACAGGGCAGAGGAAACACCATATATTTT. Its protein product is CASSRQGRGNTIYF. The chain joins TRBV7-9 to TRBJ1-3; 7 nucleotides line up with TRBD1. The CDR3 sequence is 14 residues long. Looked up from germline, CDR1 is SEHNR and CDR2 is FQNEAQ (reference sequence). V lost 5 bases and J lost 4; bases outside the gene matches: 5.

This clone was counted between two and nine times. V gene TRBV9 combines with J gene TRBJ1-4; D is undetermined. Germline V gene lookup returns CDR1 SGDLS and CDR2 YYNGEE. The ends were cut back, 3 bases at V and 5 bases at J, with 8 bases in the middle. The CDR3 loop spans 13 amino acids. The CDR3 DNA follows: TGTGCCAGCAGCGCGAGACTAAATGAAAAACTGTTTTTT. Residues: CASSARLNEKLFF.

V usage is TRBV7-2 and J usage is TRBJ1-5; 8 bases line up with TRBD1. In germline, CDR1 is SGHTA, CDR2 FQGNSA. This CDR3 contains 16 residues. V shed 3 bases and J 4 bases; nucleotides not matched to a gene: 8. CDR3 DNA: TGTGCCAGCAGCTTTTACCCCGGGACAGGAAATCAGCCCCAGCATTTT. It specifies CASSFYPGTGNQPQHF.